This T cell receptor (beta chain) was sequenced for a study of T cells in Graves' hyperthyroidism and ophthalmopathy. Study results and limitations: A 13 V-J model separated ophthalmopathy from stable hyperthyroidism. Also found in blood were most expanded thyroid clonotypes above 0.001.

The source material, RNA transcripts, was used to amplify TCR beta CDR3 regions. First-round RT-PCR of the TCR CDR3 relied on the HTBI primer set. TCRdb recomputed calls from the multiplex PCR reads with MiXCR, one row per CDR3 protein. The sample includes around 570,000 distinct CDR3 sequences, about 20% of them seen just once. Comments on this clonotype: Its cognate antigen is unknown.

Germline V lookup: CDR1 LGHDT, CDR2 YNNKEL (reference sequence). Trimming took 4 bases from V and 6 from J, leaving 18 bases between them. This CDR3 has 15 residues. This clonotype was sampled from a middle-aged man with Graves' ophthalmopathy. Material: blood. The chain uses TRBV3-1 and TRBJ1-2; D unresolved. CDR3 bases: TGTGCCAGCAGCCCCATTAACCGGAGGACCGATGGCTACACCTTC. The encoded protein is CASSPINRRTDGYTF.